This T cell receptor beta chain was sequenced in a study of T cells in pancreatic ductal adenocarcinoma. Per germline, CDR1 MNHEY and CDR2 SMNVEV (reference sequence). V dropped 4 bases and J dropped 0; count of bases not matched to a gene: 9. CDR3 size: 18 residues. Profiled with immunoSEQ multiplex PCR; TCRdb holds only in-frame clones, not every one. The sample has 4,500 to 5,000 clones; roughly 80% are singletons. Regarding this clone: As yet, its antigen is unknown.

Study-wide results and limits: Tumor and blood clonality did not differ significantly, about 0.12 versus 0.079. Enrichment of CD45RO+ effector over naive T cells in tumors may bias clonality. The resected pancreatic cancer cohort was biased toward the minority with early-stage disease.

No neoadjuvant therapy was given to the selected pancreatic ductal adenocarcinoma patients before their surgery. Material: pancreatic tumor tissue. The source of this sequence is a human donor with pancreatic ductal adenocarcinoma. The donor label of this sample is uncertain. This chain links TRBV27 with TRBJ1-2; 12 bases agree with TRBD1. In DNA form, the CDR3 reads TGTGCCAGCAGTTCCTACGGGACAGGGGGCCCAGCTAACTATGGCTACACCTTC. Residues: CASSSYGTGGPANYGYTF.